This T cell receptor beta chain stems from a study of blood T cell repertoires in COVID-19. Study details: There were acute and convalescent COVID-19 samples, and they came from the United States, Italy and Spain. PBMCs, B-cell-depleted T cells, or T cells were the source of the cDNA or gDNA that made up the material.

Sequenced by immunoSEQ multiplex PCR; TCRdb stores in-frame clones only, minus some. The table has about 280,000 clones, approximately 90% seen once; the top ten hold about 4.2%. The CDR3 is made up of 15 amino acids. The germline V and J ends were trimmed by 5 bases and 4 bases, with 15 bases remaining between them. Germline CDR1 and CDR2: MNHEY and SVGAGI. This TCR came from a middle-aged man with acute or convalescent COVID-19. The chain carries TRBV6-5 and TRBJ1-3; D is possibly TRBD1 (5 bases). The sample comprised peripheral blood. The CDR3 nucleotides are TGTGCCAGCAGTCCCGGACGACAGAACGGAAACACCATATATTTT. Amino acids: CASSPGRQNGNTIYF.